Listed below are T cell receptor beta chains from one sample, sequenced in a study of blood T cells in healthy people across ages. One entry per CDR3 protein, called by TCRdb with MiXCR from the 5' RACE reads. The data contain 1.5 million to 2 million distinct CDR3 sequences, roughly 30% of them singletons. The specimen was blood. The receptors originated from a woman younger than 45 in good health. Each CDR3 is given without its conserved first and last residue.

V gene	J gene	CDR3 protein
TRBV10-3	TRBJ2-3	AISERGPDTQY
TRBV7-9	TRBJ2-3	ASSFRTAGRGTQY
TRBV5-1	TRBJ2-7	ASSLATGAAYEQY
TRBV6-1	TRBJ2-1	ASSEAPGLAGPYYNEQF
TRBV13	TRBJ2-7	ASSLKPGKQY
TRBV18	TRBJ2-5	ASSPSARQETQY
TRBV10-3	TRBJ2-1	AISESGRTRNNEQF
TRBV3-1	TRBJ2-3	ASSQVGAEDTQY
TRBV27	TRBJ2-1	ASSFYAGGNEQF
TRBV9	TRBJ1-5	ASNRDRNSNQPQH
TRBV6-1	TRBJ2-4	ASNLAGDKNIQY
TRBV29-1	TRBJ2-5	SVCRAGGTQY
TRBV10-3	TRBJ2-7	AISEVSSYEQY
TRBV28	TRBJ2-7	ASSRKRAGVDEQY
TRBV21-1	TRBJ1-6	ASSKALGGALGSPLH
TRBV11-2	TRBJ2-3	ASTTGGGRAYADTQY
TRBV7-9	TRBJ2-7	ASSLPMFAGETYEQY
TRBV7-7	TRBJ2-7	ASRETGALGDEQY
TRBV6-6	TRBJ1-4	ASTRGGGTNEKLF
TRBV20-1	TRBJ2-6	SAQTGISPNFGANVLT
TRBV25-1	TRBJ2-7	ASSEPSGINEQY
TRBV3-1	TRBJ2-1	ASTQGLAGVDEQF
TRBV20-1	TRBJ2-7	SARSARSAPYEQY
TRBV7-2	TRBJ2-7	ATTRSGGIGEQY
TRBV18	TRBJ2-1	ASSPGQGRPNNEQF
TRBV5-1	TRBJ2-1	ASSSPLAGGGSSYNEQF
TRBV7-9	TRBJ2-7	ASSLAIDLSYEQY
TRBV7-2	TRBJ2-7	ASSLMGSEVSYEQY
TRBV28	TRBJ2-7	ASRLAGVYEQY
TRBV3-1	TRBJ2-5	ASSPGTGIGQETQY
TRBV27	TRBJ1-1	ASRSSTGANTEAF
TRBV20-1	TRBJ2-1	SAGPYNEQF
TRBV29-1	TRBJ2-7	SVEDGQPSYEHY
TRBV28	TRBJ2-1	ACNSVSYNEQF
TRBV27	TRBJ1-2	ASSFLGRGYGYT
TRBV27	TRBJ2-1	ASSEGPGNSDEQF